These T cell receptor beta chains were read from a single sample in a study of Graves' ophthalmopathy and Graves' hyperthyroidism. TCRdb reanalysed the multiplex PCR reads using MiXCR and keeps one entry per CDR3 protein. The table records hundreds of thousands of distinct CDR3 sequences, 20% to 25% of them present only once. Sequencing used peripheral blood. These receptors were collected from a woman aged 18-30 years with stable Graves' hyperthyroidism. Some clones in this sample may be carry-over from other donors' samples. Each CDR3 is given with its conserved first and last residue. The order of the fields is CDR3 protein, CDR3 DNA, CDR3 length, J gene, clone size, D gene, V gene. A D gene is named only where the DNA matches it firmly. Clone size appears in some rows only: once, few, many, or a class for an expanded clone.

CDR3: CATSRDILDYQETQYF
DNA: TGTGCCACCAGCAGAGATATACTAGATTACCAAGAGACCCAGTACTTC
length: 16
J: TRBJ2-5
size: many
D: -
V: TRBV15

CDR3: CSARVDPNQPQHF
DNA: TGCAGTGCTAGAGTAGACCCCAATCAGCCCCAGCATTTT
length: 13
J: TRBJ1-5
size: -
D: -
V: TRBV20-1

CDR3: CASSPGGGRKETQYF
DNA: TGTGCCAGCAGCCCTGGGGGTGGCAGGAAAGAGACCCAGTACTTC
length: 15
J: TRBJ2-5
size: many
D: -
V: TRBV5-4

CDR3: CASRAGQLYGYTF
DNA: TGTGCCAGCAGAGCCGGACAGCTCTATGGCTACACCTTC
length: 13
J: TRBJ1-2
size: many
D: -
V: TRBV6-1

CDR3: CSARDGLVNYEQYF
DNA: TGCAGTGCTAGAGATGGACTAGTTAACTACGAGCAGTACTTC
length: 14
J: TRBJ2-7
size: many
D: TRBD2
V: TRBV20-1

CDR3: CSADRRDTNTEAFF
DNA: TGCAGCGCCGACCGGCGGGACACGAACACTGAAGCTTTCTTT
length: 14
J: TRBJ1-1
size: many
D: -
V: TRBV29-1

CDR3: CASSPGRERGYTF
DNA: TGTGCCAGCAGCCCTGGCAGGGAACGTGGCTACACCTTC
length: 13
J: TRBJ1-2
size: many
D: -
V: TRBV2

CDR3: CSAEAAMNTEAFF
DNA: TGCAGTGCTGAGGCGGCAATGAACACTGAAGCTTTCTTT
length: 13
J: TRBJ1-1
size: many
D: -
V: TRBV20-1

CDR3: CASSILGQPTQPQHF
DNA: TGTGCCAGTAGTATCCTGGGACAGCCCACCCAGCCCCAGCATTTT
length: 15
J: TRBJ1-5
size: many
D: TRBD1
V: TRBV19

CDR3: CASSRRQGQNTEAFF
DNA: TGTGCCAGTAGTAGAAGACAGGGGCAGAACACTGAAGCTTTCTTT
length: 15
J: TRBJ1-1
size: many
D: TRBD1
V: TRBV19

CDR3: CASSLTSTAGEQYF
DNA: TGTGCCAGCAGTCTGACCTCGACGGCGGGTGAGCAGTACTTC
length: 14
J: TRBJ2-7
size: many
D: -
V: TRBV6-4

CDR3: CASSERETGANVLTF
DNA: TGTGCCAGCAGTGAAAGGGAAACTGGGGCCAACGTCCTGACTTTC
length: 15
J: TRBJ2-6
size: -
D: -
V: TRBV6-1

CDR3: CATEGTQYF
DNA: TGTGCCACCGAGGGGACCCAGTACTTC
length: 9
J: TRBJ2-5
size: -
D: -
V: TRBV7-8

CDR3: CASTLRTGGDYGYTF
DNA: TGTGCCAGCACCCTAAGGACAGGGGGCGACTATGGCTACACCTTC
length: 15
J: TRBJ1-2
size: few
D: TRBD1
V: TRBV28

CDR3: CASSYSSGRYTF
DNA: TGTGCCAGCAGTTATTCCTCAGGGCGCTACACCTTC
length: 12
J: TRBJ1-2
size: many
D: -
V: TRBV6-2/TRBV6-3

CDR3: CASSFTGQGYEQYF
DNA: TGTGCCAGCAGTTTTACGGGACAGGGTTACGAGCAGTACTTC
length: 14
J: TRBJ2-7
size: -
D: TRBD1
V: TRBV12-3/TRBV12-4

CDR3: CAHNGTSSRGQEAQYF
DNA: TGTGCCCACAATGGAACGTCTAGTCGTGGGCAAGAGGCCCAGTACTTC
length: 16
J: TRBJ2-5
size: -
D: -
V: TRBV30

CDR3: CSATRLSGEETQYF
DNA: TGCAGTGCTACTAGGTTGTCGGGGGAAGAGACCCAGTACTTC
length: 14
J: TRBJ2-5
size: -
D: -
V: TRBV20-1

CDR3: CASSSQAGGVFSVAFF
DNA: TGTGCCAGCAGCTCCCAGGCAGGGGGCGTTTTCTCGGTCGCTTTCTTT
length: 16
J: TRBJ1-1
size: many
D: TRBD1
V: TRBV11-2

CDR3: CASSEQGFEAFF
DNA: TGTGCCAGCAGTGAACAGGGTTTTGAAGCTTTCTTT
length: 12
J: TRBJ1-1
size: many
D: -
V: TRBV2

CDR3: CSASRGLLNTEAFF
DNA: TGCAGTGCCAGTAGGGGACTTTTGAACACTGAAGCTTTCTTT
length: 14
J: TRBJ1-1
size: many
D: -
V: TRBV20-1

CDR3: CASSLAGSGALNTGELFF
DNA: TGTGCCAGCAGCTTGGCCGGGTCGGGGGCGCTGAACACCGGGGAGCTGTTTTTT
length: 18
J: TRBJ2-2
size: many
D: -
V: TRBV5-6

CDR3: CASSLEDKGQETQYF
DNA: TGTGCCAGCAGCTTGGAGGACAAGGGCCAAGAGACCCAGTACTTC
length: 15
J: TRBJ2-5
size: many
D: -
V: TRBV5-8

CDR3: CASRDRGPEDGYSF
DNA: TGTGCCAGCAGGGACAGGGGGCCTGAGGATGGCTACTCCTTC
length: 14
J: TRBJ1-2
size: -
D: TRBD1
V: TRBV2

CDR3: CASSSRTSGGSYEQYF
DNA: TGTGCCAGCAGCTCCAGGACTAGCGGGGGGTCCTACGAGCAGTACTTC
length: 16
J: TRBJ2-7
size: -
D: TRBD2
V: TRBV11-2